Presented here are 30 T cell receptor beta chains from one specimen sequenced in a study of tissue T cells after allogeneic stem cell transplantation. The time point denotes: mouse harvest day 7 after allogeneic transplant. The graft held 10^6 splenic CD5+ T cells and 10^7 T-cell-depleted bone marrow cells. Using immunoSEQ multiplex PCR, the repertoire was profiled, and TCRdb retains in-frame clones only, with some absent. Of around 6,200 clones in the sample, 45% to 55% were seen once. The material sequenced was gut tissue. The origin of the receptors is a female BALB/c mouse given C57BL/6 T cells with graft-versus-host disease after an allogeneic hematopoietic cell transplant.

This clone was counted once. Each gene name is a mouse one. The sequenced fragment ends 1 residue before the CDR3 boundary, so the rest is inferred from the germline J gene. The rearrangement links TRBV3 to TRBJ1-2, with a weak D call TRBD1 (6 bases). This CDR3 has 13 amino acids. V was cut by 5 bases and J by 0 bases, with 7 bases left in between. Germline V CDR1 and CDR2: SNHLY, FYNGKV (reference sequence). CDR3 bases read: TGTGCCAGCAGCAACAGGGCAAACTCCGACTACACC. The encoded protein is CASSNRANSDYT. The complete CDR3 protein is CASSNRANSDYTF.

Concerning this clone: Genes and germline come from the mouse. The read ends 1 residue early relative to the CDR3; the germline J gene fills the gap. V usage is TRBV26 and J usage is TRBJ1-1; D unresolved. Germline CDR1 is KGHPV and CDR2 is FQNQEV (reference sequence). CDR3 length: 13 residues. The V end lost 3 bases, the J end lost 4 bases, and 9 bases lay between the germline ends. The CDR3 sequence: CASSLRRSTEVFF. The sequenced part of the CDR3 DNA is TGTGCCAGCAGTCTCCGGCGGTCCACAGAAGTCTTC.

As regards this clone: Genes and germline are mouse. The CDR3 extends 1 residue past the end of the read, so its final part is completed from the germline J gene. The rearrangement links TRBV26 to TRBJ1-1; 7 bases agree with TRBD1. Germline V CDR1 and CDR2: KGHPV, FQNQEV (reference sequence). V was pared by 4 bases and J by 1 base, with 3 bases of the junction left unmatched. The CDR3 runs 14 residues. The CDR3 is CASSHNRGNTEVFF. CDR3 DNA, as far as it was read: TGTGCCAGCAGTCATAACAGGGGAAACACAGAAGTCTTC.

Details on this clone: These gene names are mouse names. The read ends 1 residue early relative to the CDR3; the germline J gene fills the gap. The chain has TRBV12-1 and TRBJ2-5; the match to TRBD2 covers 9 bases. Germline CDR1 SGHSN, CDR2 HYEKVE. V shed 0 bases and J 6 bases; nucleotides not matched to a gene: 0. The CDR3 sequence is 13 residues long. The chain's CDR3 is CASSLLGGDTQYF. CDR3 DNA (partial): TGTGCCAGCTCTCTCCTGGGGGGGGACACCCAGTAC. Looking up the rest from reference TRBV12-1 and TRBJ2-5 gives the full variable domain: DSGVVQSPRHIIKEKGGRSVLTCIPISGHSNVVWYQQTLGKELKFLIQHYEKVERDKGFLPSRFSVQQFDDYHSEMNMSALELEDSAMYFCASSLLGGDTQYFGPGTRLLVL.

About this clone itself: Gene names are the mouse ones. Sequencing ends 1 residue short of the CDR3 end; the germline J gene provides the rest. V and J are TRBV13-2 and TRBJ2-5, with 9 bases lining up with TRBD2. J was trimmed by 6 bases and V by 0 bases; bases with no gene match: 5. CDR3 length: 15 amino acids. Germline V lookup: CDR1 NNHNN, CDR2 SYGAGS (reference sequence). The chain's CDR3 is CASGDVLGGKDTQYF. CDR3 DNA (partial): TGTGCCAGCGGTGATGTTCTGGGGGGGAAGGACACCCAGTAC.

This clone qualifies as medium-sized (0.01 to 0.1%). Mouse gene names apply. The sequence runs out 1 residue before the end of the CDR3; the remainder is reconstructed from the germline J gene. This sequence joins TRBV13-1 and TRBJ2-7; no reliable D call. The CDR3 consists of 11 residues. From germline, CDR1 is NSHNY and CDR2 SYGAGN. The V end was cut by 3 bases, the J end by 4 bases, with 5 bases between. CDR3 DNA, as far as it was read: TGTGCCAGCAGTGCCAGTTATGAACAGTAC. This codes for CASSASYEQY. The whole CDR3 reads CASSASYEQYF.

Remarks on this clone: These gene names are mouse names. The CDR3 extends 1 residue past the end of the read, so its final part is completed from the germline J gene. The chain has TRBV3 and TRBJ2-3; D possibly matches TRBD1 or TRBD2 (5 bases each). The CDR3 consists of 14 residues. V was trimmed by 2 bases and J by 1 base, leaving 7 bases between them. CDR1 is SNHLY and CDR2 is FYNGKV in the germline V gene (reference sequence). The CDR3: CASSLQGRAETLYF. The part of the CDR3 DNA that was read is TGTGCCAGCAGCTTACAGGGACGTGCAGAAACGCTGTAT.

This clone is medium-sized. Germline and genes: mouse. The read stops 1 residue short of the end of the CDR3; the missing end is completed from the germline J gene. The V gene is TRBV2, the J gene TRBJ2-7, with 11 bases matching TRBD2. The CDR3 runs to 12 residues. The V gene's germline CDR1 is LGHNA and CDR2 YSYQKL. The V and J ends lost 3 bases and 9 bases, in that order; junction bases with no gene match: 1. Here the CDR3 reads CASSQGTGGQYF. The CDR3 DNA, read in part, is TGTGCCAGCAGCCAGGGGACTGGGGGACAGTAC.

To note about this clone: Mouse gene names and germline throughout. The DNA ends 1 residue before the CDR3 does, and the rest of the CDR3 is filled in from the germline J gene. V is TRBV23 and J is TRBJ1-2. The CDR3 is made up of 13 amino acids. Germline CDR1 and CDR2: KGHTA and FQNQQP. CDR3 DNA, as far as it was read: TGCTCCAGCAGTCAGCCGGGCCACTCCGACTACACC. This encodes CSSSQPGHSDYT. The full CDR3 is CSSSQPGHSDYTF.

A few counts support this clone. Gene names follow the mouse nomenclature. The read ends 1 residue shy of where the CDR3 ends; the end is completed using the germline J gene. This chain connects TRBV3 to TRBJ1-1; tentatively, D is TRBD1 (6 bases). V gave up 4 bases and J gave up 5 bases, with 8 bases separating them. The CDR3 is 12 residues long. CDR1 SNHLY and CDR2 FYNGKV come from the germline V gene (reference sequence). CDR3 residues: CASSWDKTEVFF. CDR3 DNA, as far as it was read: TGTGCCAGCAGCTGGGACAAGACAGAAGTCTTC. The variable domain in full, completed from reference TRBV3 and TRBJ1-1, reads GPKVLQIPSHQIIDMGQMVTLNCDPVSNHLYFYWYKQILGQQMEFLVNFYNGKVMEKSKLFKDQFSVERPDGSYFTLKIQPTALEDSAVYFCASSWDKTEVFFGKGTRLTVV.

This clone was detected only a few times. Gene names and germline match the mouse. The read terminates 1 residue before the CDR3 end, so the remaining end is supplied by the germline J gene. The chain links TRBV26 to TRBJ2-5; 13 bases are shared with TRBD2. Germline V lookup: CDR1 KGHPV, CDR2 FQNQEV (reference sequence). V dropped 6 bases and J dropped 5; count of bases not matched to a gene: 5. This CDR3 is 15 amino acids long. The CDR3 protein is CASSLGLGGLDTQYF. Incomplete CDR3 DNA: TGTGCCAGCAGCCTGGGACTGGGGGGGTTAGACACCCAGTAC.

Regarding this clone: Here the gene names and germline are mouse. Incomplete CDR3 DNA: TGTGGTGCTAGGGGGCCTGGACAAGATTCCAACGAAAGATTATTT. This sequence encodes CGARGPGQDSNERLF. The whole CDR3 protein is CGARGPGQDSNERLFF. The rearrangement joins TRBV20 to TRBJ1-4; D is perhaps TRBD1 (5 bases). The read ends 1 residue shy of where the CDR3 ends; the end is completed using the germline J gene. Deletions cut 1 base from V and 1 base from J, with 13 bases between. CDR3 length: 16 amino acids. Per the germline V gene, CDR1 is GFQATS and CDR2 is STVNSAI. Complete variable domain (other parts from reference TRBV20 and TRBJ1-4): GALVYQYPRRTICKSGTSMRMECQAVGFQATSVAWYRQSPQKTFELIALSTVNSAIKYEQNFTQEKFPISHPNLSFSSMTVLNAYLEDRGLYLCGARGPGQDSNERLFFGHGTKLSVL.

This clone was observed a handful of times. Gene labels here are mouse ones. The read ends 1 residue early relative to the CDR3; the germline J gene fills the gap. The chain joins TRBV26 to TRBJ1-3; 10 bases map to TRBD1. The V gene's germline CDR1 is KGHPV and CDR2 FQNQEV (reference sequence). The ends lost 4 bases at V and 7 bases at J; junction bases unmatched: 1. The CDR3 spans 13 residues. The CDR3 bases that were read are TGTGCCAGCAGTCCGGGACAGGGGAATACGCTCTAT. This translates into CASSPGQGNTLY. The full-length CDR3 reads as CASSPGQGNTLYF.

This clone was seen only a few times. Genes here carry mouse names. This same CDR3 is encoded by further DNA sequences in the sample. The CDR3 protein is CASSLEGNTEVFF. The CDR3 bases that were read are TGTGCAAGCAGCTTAGAGGGGAACACAGAAGTCTTC. This chain connects TRBV16 to TRBJ1-1; D is ambiguous. The CDR3 extends 1 residue past the end of the read, so its final part is completed from the germline J gene. V was shortened by 0 bases and J by 1 base, with 3 bases between the two germline ends. Germline V CDR1 and CDR2: SGHSA, FRNQAP. This CDR3 is built from 13 residues.

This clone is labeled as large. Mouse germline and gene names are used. The CDR3 sequence is CASSGTFSYEQYF. The CDR3 DNA, read in part, is TGTGCTAGCAGCGGGACATTCTCCTATGAACAGTAC. This chain connects TRBV29 to TRBJ2-7; maybe TRBD1 (6 bases). The CDR3 end falls 1 residue outside the read, so it is completed with the germline J gene. The V gene's germline CDR1 is MSHET and CDR2 SYDVDS. This CDR3 comprises 13 residues. V lost 6 bases and J lost 0, with 9 bases in between.

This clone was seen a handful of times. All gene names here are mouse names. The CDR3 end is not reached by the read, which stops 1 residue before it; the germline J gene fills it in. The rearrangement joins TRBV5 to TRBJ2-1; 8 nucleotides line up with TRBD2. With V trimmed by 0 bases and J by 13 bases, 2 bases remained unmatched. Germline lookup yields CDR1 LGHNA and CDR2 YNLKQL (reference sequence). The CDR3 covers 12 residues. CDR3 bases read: TGTGCCAGCAGCCAAGACTGGGGGGACCAGTTC. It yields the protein CASSQDWGDQF. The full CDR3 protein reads CASSQDWGDQFF.

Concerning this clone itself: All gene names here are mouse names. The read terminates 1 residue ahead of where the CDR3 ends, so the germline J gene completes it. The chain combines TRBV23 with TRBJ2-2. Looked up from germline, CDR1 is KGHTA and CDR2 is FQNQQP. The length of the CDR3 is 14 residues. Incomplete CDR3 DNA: TGCTCCAGCAGTAGGGGGGTAAACACCGGGCAGCTCTAC. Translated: CSSSRGVNTGQLY. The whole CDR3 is CSSSRGVNTGQLYF.

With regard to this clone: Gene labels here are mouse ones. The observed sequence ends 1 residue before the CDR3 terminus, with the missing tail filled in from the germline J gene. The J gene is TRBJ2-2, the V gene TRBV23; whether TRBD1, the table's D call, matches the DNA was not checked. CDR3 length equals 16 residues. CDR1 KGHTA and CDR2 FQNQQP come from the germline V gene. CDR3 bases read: TGCTCCAGCAGTCAATCACACAGGGTCAACACCGGGCAGCTCTAC. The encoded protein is CSSSQSHRVNTGQLY. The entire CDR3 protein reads CSSSQSHRVNTGQLYF.

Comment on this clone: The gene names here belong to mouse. This CDR3 reads CASSMGTGDYEQYF. Incomplete CDR3 DNA: TGTGCCAGCAGTATGGGGACAGGGGACTATGAACAGTAC. V and J are TRBV19 and TRBJ2-7; 10 positions match TRBD1. The DNA ends 1 residue before the CDR3 does, and the rest of the CDR3 is filled in from the germline J gene. CDR3 length equals 14 residues. The germline CDR1 and CDR2 sequences are FNHDT and SITEND (reference sequence). J was trimmed by 3 bases and V by 2 bases; bases with no gene match: 2.

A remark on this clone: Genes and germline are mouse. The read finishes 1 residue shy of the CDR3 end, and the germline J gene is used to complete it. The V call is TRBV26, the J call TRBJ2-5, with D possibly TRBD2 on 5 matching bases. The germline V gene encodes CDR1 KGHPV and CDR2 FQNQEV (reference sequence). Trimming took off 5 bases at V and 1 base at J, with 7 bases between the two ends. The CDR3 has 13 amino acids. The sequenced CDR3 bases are TGTGCCAGCAGTTCACTGGACCAAGACACCCAGTAC. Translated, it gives CASSSLDQDTQY. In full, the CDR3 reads CASSSLDQDTQYF.

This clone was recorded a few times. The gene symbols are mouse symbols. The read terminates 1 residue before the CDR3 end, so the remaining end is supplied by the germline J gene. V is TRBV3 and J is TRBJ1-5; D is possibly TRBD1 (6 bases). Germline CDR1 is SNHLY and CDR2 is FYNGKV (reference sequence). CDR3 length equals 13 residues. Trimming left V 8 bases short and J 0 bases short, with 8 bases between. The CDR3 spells CASRDINNQAPLF. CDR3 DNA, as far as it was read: TGTGCCAGCCGGGACATTAACAACCAGGCTCCGCTT. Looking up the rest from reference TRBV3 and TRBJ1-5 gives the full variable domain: GPKVLQIPSHQIIDMGQMVTLNCDPVSNHLYFYWYKQILGQQMEFLVNFYNGKVMEKSKLFKDQFSVERPDGSYFTLKIQPTALEDSAVYFCASRDINNQAPLFGEGTRLSVL.

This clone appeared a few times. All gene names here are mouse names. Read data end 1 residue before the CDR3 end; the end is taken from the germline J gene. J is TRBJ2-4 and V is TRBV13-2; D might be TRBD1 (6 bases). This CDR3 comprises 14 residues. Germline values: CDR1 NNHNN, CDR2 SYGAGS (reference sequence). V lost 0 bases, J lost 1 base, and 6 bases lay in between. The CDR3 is CASGDEGGQNTLYF. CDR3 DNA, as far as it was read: TGTGCCAGCGGTGATGAGGGGGGTCAAAACACCTTGTAC.

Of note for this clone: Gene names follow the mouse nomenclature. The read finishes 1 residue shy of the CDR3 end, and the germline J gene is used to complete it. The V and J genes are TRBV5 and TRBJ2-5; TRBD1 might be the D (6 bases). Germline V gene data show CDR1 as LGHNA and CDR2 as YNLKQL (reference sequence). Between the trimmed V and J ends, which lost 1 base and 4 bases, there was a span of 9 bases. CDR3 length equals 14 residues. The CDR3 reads CASSQGAGEDTQYF. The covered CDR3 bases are TGTGCCAGCAGCCAAGGGGCAGGGGAAGACACCCAGTAC.

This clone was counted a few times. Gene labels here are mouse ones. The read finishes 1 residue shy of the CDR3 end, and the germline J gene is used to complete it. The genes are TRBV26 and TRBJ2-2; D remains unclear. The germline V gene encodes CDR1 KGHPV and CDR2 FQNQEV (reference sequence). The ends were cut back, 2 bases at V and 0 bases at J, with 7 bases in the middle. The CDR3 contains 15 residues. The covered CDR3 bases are TGTGCCAGCAGTCTGGTTCCAGCAAACACCGGGCAGCTCTAC. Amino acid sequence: CASSLVPANTGQLY. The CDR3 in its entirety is CASSLVPANTGQLYF. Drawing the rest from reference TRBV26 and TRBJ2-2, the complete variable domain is NSKVIQTPRYLVKGQGQKAKMRCIPEKGHPVVFWYQQNKNNEFKFLINFQNQEVLQQIDMTEKRFSAECPSNSPCSLEIQSSEAGDSALYLCASSLVPANTGQLYFGEGSKLTVL.

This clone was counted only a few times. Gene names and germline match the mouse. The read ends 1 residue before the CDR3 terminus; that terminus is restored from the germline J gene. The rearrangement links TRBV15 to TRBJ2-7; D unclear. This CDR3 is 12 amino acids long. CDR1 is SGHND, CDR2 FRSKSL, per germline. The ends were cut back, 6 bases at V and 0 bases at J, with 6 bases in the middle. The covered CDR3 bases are TGTGCCAGCAGCCCGGGCTCCTATGAACAGTAC. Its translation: CASSPGSYEQY. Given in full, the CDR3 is CASSPGSYEQYF.

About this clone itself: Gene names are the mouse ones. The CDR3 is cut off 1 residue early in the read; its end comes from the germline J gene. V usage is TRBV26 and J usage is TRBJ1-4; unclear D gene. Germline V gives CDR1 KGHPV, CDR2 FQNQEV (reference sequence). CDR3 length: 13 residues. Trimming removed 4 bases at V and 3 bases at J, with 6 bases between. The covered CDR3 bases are TGTGCCAGCAGTCCCTCTCCCAACGAAAGATTATTT. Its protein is CASSPSPNERLF. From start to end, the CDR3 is CASSPSPNERLFF.

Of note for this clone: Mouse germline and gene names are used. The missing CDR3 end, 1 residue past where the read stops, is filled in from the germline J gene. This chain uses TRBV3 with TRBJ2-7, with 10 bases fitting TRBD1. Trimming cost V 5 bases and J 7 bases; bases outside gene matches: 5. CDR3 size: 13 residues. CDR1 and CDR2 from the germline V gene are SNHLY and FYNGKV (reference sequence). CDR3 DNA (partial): TGTGCCAGCAGCATCCCGGGACAGGGGGAACAGTAC. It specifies CASSIPGQGEQY. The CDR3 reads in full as CASSIPGQGEQYF.

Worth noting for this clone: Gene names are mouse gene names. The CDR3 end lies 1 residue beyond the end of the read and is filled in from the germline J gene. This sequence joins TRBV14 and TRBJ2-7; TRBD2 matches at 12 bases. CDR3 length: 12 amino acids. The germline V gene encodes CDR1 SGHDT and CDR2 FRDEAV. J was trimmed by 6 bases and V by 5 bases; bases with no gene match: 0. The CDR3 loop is CASRTGGAEQYF. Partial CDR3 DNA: TGTGCCAGCAGGACTGGGGGGGCTGAACAGTAC.

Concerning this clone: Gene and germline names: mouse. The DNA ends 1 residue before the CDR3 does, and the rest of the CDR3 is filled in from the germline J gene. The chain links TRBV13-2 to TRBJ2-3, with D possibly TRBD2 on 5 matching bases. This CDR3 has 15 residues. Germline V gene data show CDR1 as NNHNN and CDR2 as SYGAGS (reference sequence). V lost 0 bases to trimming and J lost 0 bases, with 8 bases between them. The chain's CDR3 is CASGDVGSSAETLYF. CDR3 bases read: TGTGCCAGCGGTGATGTGGGGAGTAGTGCAGAAACGCTGTAT.

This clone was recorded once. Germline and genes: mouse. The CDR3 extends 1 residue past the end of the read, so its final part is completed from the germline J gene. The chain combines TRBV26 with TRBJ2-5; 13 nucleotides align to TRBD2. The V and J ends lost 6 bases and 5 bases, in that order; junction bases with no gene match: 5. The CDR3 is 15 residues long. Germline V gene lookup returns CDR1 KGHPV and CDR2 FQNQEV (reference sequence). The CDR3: CASSPGLGGRDTQYF. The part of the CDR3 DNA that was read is TGTGCCAGCAGCCCCGGACTGGGGGGGCGAGACACCCAGTAC. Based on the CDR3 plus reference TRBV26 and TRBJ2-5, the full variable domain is NSKVIQTPRYLVKGQGQKAKMRCIPEKGHPVVFWYQQNKNNEFKFLINFQNQEVLQQIDMTEKRFSAECPSNSPCSLEIQSSEAGDSALYLCASSPGLGGRDTQYFGPGTRLLVL.